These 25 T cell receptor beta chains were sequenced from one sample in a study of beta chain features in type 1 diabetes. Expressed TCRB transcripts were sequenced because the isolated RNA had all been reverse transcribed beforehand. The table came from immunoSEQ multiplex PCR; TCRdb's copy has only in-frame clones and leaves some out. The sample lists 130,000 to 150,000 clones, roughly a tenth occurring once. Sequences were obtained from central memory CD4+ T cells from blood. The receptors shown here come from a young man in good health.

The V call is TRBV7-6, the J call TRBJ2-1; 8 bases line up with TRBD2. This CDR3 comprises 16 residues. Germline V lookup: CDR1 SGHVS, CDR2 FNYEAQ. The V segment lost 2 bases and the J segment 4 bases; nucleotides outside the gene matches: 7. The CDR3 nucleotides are TGTGCCAGCAGCTTAATGAAAACTAGCGGTTACAATGAGCAGTTCTTC. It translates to CASSLMKTSGYNEQFF.

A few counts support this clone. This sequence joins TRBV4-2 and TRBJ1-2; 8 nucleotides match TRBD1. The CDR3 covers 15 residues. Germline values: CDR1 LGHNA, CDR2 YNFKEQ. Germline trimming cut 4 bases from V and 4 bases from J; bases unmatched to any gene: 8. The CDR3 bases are TGTGCCAGCAGCCGGGACAGGAACCCCACCTATGGCTACACCTTC. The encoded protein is CASSRDRNPTYGYTF.

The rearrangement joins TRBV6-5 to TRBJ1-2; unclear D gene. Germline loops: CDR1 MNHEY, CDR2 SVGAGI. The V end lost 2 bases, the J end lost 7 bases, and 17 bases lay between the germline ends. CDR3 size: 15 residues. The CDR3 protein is CASSYGSGRTSGYTF. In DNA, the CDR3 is TGTGCCAGCAGTTACGGTTCCGGACGGACTTCTGGCTACACCTTC.

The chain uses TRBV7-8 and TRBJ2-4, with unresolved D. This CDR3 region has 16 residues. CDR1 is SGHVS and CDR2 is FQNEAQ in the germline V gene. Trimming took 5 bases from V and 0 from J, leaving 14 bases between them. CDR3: CASSPPRRLAKNIQYF. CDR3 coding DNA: TGTGCCAGCAGCCCGCCGAGGCGTTTAGCCAAAAACATTCAGTACTTC. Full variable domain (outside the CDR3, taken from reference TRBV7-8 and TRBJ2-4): GAGVSQSPRYKVAKRGQDVALRCDPISGHVSLFWYQQALGQGPEFLTYFQNEAQLDKSGLPSDRFFAERPEGSVSTLKIQRTQQEDSAVYLCASSPPRRLAKNIQYFGAGTRLSVL.

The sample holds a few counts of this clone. CDR3 loop: CASSITTNTEAFF. The DNA for the CDR3 is TGTGCCAGCAGCATAACAACGAACACTGAAGCTTTCTTT. V and J are TRBV7-2 and TRBJ1-1; the D is unclear. Trimming pared 5 bases from V and 1 base from J, leaving 8 bases between. The CDR3 is made up of 13 amino acids. Germline lookup yields CDR1 SGHTA and CDR2 FQGNSA. The full variable domain, its missing parts supplied by reference TRBV7-2 and TRBJ1-1, is GAGVSQSPSNKVTEKGKDVELRCDPISGHTALYWYRQSLGQGLEFLIYFQGNSAPDKSGLPSDRFSAERTGGSVSTLTIQRTQQEDSAVYLCASSITTNTEAFFGQGTRLTVV.

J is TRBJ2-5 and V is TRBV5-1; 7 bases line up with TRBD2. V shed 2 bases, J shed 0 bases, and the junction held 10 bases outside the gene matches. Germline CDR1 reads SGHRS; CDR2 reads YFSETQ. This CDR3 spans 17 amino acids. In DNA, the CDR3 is TGCGCCAGCAGCTTTGAACCTAGCGGACTGTACCAAGAGACCCAGTACTTC. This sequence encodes CASSFEPSGLYQETQYF.

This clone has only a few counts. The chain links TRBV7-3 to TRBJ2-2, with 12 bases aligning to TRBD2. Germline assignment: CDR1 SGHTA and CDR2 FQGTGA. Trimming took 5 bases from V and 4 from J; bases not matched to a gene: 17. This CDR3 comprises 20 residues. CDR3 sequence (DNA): TGTGCCAGCAGCCTTCAACTAGCGGGGGGCTCTATAGCAGGCACCGGGGAGCTGTTTTTT. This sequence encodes CASSLQLAGGSIAGTGELFF.

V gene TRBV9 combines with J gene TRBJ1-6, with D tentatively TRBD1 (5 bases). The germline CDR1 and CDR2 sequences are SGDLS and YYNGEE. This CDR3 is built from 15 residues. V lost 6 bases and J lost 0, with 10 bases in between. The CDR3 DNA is TGTGCCAGCATCAGGGCTACCTCCTATAATTCACCCCTCCACTTT. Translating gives CASIRATSYNSPLHF.

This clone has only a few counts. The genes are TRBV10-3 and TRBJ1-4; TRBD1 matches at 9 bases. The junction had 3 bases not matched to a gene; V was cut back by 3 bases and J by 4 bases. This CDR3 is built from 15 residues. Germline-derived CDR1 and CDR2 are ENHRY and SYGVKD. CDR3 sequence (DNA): TGTGCCATCAGTGACCCGGGACAGGGTAATGAAAAACTGTTTTTT. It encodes CAISDPGQGNEKLFF.

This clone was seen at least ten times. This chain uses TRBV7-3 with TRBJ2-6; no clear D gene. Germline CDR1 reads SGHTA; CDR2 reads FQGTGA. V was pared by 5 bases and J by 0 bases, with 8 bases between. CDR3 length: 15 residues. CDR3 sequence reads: CASSLRSSGANVLTF. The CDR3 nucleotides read TGTGCCAGCAGCCTCCGGAGCTCTGGGGCCAACGTCCTGACTTTC.

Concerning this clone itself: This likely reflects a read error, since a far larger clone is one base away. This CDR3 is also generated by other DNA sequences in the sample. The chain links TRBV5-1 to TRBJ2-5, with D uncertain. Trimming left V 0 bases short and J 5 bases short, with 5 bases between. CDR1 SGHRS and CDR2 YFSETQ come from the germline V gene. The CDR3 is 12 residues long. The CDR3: CASSLDWETQYF. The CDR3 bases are TGCGCCAGCAGCTTGGACTGGGAGACCCAGTACTTC.

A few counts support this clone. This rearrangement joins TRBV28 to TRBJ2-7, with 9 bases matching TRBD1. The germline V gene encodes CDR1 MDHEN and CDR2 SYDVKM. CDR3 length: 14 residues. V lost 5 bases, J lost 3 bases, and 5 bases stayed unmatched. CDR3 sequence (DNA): TGTGCCAGCAGTCCGAGGACAGGGGTCTACGAGCAGTACTTC. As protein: CASSPRTGVYEQYF.

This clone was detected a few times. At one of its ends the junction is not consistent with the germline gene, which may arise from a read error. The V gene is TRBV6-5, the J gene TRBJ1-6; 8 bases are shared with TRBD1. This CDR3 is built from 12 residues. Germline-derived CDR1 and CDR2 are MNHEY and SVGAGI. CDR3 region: CTDRGSDSPLHF. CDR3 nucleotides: TGCACCGACAGGGGAAGTGATTCACCCCTCCACTTT.

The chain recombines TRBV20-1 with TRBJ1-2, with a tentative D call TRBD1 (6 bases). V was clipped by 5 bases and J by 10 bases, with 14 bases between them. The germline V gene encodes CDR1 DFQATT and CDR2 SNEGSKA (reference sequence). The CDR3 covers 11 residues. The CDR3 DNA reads TGCAGTGCTGGCGAAGACAGGATCTACACCTTC. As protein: CSAGEDRIYTF.

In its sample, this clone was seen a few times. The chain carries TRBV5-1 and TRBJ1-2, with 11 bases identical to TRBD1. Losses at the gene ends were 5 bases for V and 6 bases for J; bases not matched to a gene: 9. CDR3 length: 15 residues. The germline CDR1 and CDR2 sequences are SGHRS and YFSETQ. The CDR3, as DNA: TGCGCCAGCAGTCTACCGTCGGGACAGGGGGATGGCTACACCTTC. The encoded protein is CASSLPSGQGDGYTF.

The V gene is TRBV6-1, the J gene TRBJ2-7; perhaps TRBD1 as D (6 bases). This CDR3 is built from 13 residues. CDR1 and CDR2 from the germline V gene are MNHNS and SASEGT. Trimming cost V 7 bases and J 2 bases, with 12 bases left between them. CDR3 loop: CASTGDRPYEQYF. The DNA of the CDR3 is TGTGCCAGCACCGGAGACAGGCCCTACGAGCAGTACTTC.

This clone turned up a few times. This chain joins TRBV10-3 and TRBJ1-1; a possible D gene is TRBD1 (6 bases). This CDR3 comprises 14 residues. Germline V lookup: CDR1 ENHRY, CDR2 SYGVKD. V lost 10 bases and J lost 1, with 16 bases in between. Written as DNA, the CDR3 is TGTGCCAACCGGGCGGGGGCGCGGAACACTGAAGCTTTCTTT. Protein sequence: CANRAGARNTEAFF.

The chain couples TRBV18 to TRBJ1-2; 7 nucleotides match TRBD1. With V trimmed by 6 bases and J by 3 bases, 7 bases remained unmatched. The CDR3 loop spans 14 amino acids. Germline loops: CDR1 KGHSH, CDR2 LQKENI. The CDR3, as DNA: TGTGCCAGCTCCGCACAGGGGACGGACTATGGCTACACCTTC. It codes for CASSAQGTDYGYTF.

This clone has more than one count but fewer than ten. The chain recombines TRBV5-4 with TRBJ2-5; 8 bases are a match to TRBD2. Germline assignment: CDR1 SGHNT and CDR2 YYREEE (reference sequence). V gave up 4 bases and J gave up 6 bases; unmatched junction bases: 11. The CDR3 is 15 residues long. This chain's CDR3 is CASSQDGGARKTQYF. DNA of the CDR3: TGTGCCAGCAGCCAAGACGGGGGGGCCAGGAAGACCCAGTACTTC.

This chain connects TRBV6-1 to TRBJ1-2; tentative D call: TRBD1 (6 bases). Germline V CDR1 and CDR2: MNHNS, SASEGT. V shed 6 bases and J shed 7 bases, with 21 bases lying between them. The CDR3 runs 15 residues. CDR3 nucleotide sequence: TGTGCCAGCAGGTCCGGGACACTGACTGTTGGTGGCTACACCTTC. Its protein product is CASRSGTLTVGGYTF.

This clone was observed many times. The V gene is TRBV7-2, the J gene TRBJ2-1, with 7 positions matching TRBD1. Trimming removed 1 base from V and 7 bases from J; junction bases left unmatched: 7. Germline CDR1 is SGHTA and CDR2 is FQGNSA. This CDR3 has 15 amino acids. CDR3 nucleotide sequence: TGTGCCAGCAGCTTAGTCAGAGACAGGGCTAATGAGCAGTTCTTC. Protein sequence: CASSLVRDRANEQFF.

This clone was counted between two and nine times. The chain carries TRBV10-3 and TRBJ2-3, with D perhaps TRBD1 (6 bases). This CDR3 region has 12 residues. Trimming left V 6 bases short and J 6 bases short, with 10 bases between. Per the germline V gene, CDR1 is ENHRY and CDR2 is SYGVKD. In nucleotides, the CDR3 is TGTGCCATCAGCCAGGGGTCGGATACGCAGTATTTT. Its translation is CAISQGSDTQYF.

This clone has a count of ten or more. As DNA, the CDR3 is TGTGCCAGCTCACCACAGTCAGGGGCGTCCGCCGAGCAGTACTTC. This encodes CASSPQSGASAEQYF. The chain couples TRBV18 to TRBJ2-7; possibly TRBD1 for D (6 bases). Germline V CDR1 and CDR2: KGHSH, LQKENI. The CDR3 extends over 15 amino acids. V lost 1 base to trimming and J lost 6 bases, with 16 bases between them.

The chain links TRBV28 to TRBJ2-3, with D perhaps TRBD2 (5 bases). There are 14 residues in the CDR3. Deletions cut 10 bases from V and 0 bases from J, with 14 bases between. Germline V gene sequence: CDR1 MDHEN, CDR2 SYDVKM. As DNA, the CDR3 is TGTGCCACTTACGAGGGTCCTAGCACAGATACGCAGTATTTT. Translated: CATYEGPSTDTQYF.

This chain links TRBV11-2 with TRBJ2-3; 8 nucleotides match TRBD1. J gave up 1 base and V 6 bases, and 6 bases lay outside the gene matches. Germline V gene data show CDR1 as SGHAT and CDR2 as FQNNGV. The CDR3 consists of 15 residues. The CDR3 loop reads CASSSGTGRTDTQYF. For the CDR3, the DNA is TGTGCCAGCAGTTCCGGGACAGGTCGCACAGATACGCAGTATTTT.